The clone carrying this T cell receptor beta chain was recorded once. This sample is drawn from a study of shared clonotypes between healthy human individuals. The protocol was immunoSEQ multiplex PCR, while the TCRdb copy is restricted to in-frame clones and leaves out a portion. The sample shows a few hundred thousand clones, less than 85% of them seen only once. Unmatched junction bases numbered 10, after V lost 4 bases and J lost 9 bases. This CDR3 contains 15 residues. From germline, CDR1 is MNHEY and CDR2 SMNVEV (reference sequence). This rearrangement joins TRBV27 to TRBJ2-1; 9 bases are shared with TRBD2. This receptor was taken from a man aged 25-45 years in good health. The sequencing sample was made of memory CD4+ T cells sorted from blood. Subset described: CD45RA-negative fraction. In DNA, the CDR3 is TGTGCCAGCAGTTATCTAGCGGGAACAGGCGGTGAGCAGTTCTTC. Amino acids: CASSYLAGTGGEQFF.